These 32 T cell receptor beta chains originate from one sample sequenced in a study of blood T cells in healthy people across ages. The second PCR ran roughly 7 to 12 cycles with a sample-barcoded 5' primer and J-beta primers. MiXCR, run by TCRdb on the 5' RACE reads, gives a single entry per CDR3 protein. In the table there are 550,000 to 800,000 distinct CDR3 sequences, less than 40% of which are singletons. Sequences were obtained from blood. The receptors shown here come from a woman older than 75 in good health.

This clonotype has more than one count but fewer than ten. The CDR3 loop is CASSAGTAKGNGELFF. CDR3 sequence (DNA): TGTGCCAGCAGCGCGGGGACAGCCAAGGGGAACGGGGAGCTGTTTTTT. This chain links TRBV9 with TRBJ2-2, with 7 bases identical to TRBD1. The CDR3 length is 16 residues. J was trimmed by 7 bases and V by 3 bases; bases with no gene match: 12. Germline V gene data show CDR1 as SGDLS and CDR2 as YYNGEE.

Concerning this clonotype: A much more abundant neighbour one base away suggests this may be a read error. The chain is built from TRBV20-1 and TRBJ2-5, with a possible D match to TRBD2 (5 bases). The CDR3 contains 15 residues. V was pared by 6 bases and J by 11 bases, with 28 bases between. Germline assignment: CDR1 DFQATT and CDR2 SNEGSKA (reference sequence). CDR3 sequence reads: CSAHFGKPWNNEQYF. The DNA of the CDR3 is TGCAGTGCCCACTTCGGGAAACCCTGGAACAATGAGCAGTACTTC.

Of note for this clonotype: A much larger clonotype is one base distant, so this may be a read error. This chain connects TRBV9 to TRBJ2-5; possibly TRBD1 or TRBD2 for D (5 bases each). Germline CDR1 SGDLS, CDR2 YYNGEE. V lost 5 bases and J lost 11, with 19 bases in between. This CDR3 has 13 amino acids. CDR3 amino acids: CASSMTEGNEQYF. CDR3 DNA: TGTGCCAGCAGTATGACTGAGGGGAATGAGCAGTACTTC.

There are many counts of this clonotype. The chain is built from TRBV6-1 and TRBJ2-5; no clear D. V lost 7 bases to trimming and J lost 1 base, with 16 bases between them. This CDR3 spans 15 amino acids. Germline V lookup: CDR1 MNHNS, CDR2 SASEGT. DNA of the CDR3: TGTGCCAGCACCCTGATCGTGGGGATCCAAGAGACCCAGTACTTC. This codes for CASTLIVGIQETQYF.

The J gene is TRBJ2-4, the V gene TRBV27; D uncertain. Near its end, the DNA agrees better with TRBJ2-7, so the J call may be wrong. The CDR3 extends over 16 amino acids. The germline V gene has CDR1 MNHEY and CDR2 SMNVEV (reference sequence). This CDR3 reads CASSLPPPSGAYEQYF. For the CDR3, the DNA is TGTGCCAGCAGTTTACCGCCCCCTTCAGGTGCCTACGAGCAGTACTTC.

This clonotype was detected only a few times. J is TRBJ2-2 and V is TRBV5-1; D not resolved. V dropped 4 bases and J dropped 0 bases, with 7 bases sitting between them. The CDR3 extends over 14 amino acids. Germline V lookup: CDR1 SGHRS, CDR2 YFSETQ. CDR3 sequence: CASSKDSNTGELFF. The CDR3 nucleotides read TGCGCCAGCAGCAAAGATTCGAACACCGGGGAGCTGTTTTTT.

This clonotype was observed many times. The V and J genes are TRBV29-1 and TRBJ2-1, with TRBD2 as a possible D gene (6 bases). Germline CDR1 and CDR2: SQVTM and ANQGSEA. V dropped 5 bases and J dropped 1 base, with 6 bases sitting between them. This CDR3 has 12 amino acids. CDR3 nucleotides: TGCAGCGTTCGGGGGTCCTACAATGAGCAGTTCTTC. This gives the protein CSVRGSYNEQFF.

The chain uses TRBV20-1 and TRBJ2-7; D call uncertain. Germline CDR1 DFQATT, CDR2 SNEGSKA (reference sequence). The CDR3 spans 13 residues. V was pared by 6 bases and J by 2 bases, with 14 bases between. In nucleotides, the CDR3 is TGCAGTGCCCCAGCCGGGTGGACCTACGAGCAGTACTTC. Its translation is CSAPAGWTYEQYF.

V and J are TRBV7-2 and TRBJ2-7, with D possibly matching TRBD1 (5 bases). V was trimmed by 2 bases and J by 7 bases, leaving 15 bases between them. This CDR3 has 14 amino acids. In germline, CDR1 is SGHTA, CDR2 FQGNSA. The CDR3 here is CASSLPARANEQYF. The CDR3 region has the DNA TGTGCCAGCAGCTTACCCGCCAGGGCCAATGAGCAGTACTTC.

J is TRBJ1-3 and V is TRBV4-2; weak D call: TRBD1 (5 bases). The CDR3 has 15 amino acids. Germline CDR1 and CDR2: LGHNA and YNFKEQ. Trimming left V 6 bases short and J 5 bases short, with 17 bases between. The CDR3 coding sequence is TGTGCCAGCAGTCAAAGCCAGGGTTCGAGAAACACCATATATTTT. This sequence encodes CASSQSQGSRNTIYF.

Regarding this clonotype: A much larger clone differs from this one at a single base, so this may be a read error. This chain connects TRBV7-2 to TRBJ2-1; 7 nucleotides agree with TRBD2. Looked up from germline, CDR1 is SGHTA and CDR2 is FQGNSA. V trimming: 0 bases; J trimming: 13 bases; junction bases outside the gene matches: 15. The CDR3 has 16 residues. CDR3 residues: CASSLAPAGRQETQFF. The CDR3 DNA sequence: TGTGCCAGCAGCTTAGCTCCAGCGGGGAGACAAGAGACCCAGTTCTTC.

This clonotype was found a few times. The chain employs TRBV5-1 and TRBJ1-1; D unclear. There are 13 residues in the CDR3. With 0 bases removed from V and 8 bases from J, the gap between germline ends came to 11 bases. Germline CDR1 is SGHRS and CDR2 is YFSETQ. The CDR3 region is CASSLEGILEAFF. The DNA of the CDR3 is TGCGCCAGCAGCTTGGAAGGGATACTCGAAGCTTTCTTT. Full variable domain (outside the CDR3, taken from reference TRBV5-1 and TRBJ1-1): KAGVTQTPRYLIKTRGQQVTLSCSPISGHRSVSWYQQTPGQGLQFLFEYFSETQRNKGNFPGRFSGRQFSNSRSEMNVSTLELGDSALYLCASSLEGILEAFFGQGTRLTVV.

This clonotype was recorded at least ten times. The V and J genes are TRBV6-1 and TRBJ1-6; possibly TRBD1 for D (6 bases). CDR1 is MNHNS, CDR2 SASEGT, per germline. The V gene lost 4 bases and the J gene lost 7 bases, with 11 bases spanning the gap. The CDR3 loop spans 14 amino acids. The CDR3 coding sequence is TGTGCCAGCAGTGTAAGGCAGGGGAATTCACCCCTCCACTTT. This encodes CASSVRQGNSPLHF.

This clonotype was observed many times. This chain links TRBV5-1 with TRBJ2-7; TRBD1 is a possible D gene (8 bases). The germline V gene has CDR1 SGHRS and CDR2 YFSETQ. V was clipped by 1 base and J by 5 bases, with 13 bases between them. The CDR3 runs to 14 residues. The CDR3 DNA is TGCGCCAGCAGCTTGTCTACAGGGGGGGACGAGCAGTACTTC. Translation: CASSLSTGGDEQYF. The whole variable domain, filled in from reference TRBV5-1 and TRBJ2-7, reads KAGVTQTPRYLIKTRGQQVTLSCSPISGHRSVSWYQQTPGQGLQFLFEYFSETQRNKGNFPGRFSGRQFSNSRSEMNVSTLELGDSALYLCASSLSTGGDEQYFGPGTRLTVT.

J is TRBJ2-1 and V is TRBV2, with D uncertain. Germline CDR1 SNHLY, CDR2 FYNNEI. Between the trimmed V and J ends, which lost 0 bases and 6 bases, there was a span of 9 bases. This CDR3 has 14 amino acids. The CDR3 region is CASSEASGSNEQFF. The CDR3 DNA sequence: TGTGCCAGCAGTGAAGCGTCTGGAAGCAATGAGCAGTTCTTC. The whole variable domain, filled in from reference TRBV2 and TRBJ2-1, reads EPEVTQTPSHQVTQMGQEVILRCVPISNHLYFYWYRQILGQKVEFLVSFYNNEISEKSEIFDDQFSVERPDGSNFTLKIRSTKLEDSAMYFCASSEASGSNEQFFGPGTRLTVL.

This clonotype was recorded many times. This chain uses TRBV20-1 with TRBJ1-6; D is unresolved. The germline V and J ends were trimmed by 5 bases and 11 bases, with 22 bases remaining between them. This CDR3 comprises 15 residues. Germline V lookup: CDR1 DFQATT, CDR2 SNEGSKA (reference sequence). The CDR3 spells CSARPYLAGMAPLHF. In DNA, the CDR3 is TGCAGTGCTCGCCCGTATCTAGCCGGTATGGCACCCCTCCACTTT.

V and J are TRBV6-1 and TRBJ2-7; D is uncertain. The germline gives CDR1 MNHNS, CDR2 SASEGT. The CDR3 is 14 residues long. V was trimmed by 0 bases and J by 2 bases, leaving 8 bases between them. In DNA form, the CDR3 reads TGTGCCAGCAGTGAAGCGCCGGGCCCCTACGAGCAGTACTTC. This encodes CASSEAPGPYEQYF.

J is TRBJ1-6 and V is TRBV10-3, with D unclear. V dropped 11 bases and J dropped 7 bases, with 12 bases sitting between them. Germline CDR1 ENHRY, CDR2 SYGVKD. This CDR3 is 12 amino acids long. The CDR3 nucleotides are TGTGCCGTAGCGGGGAGAAATTCACCCCTCCACTTT. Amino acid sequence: CAVAGRNSPLHF.

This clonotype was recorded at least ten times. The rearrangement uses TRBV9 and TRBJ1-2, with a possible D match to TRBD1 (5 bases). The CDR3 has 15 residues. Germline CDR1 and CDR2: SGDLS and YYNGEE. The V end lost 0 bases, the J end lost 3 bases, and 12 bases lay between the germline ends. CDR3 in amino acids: CASSVDGGGDYGYTF. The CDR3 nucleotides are TGTGCCAGCAGCGTAGATGGGGGGGGGGACTATGGCTACACCTTC.

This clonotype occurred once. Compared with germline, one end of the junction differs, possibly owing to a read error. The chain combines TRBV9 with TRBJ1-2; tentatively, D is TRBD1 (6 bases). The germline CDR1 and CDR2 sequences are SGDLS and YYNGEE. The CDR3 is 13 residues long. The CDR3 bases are TGTGCCAGCAGCCCTACAGGGAACTATGGCTACATCTTC. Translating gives CASSPTGNYGYIF.

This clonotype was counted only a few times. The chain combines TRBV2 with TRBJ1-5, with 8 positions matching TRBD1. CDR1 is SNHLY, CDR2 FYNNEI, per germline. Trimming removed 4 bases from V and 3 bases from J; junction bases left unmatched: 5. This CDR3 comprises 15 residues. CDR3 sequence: CASSGDRWFNQPQHF. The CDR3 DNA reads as TGTGCCAGCAGTGGGGACAGGTGGTTCAATCAGCCCCAGCATTTT. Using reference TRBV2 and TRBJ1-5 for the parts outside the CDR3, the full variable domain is EPEVTQTPSHQVTQMGQEVILRCVPISNHLYFYWYRQILGQKVEFLVSFYNNEISEKSEIFDDQFSVERPDGSNFTLKIRSTKLEDSAMYFCASSGDRWFNQPQHFGDGTRLSIL.

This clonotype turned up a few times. The DNA for the CDR3 is TGCGCCAGCAGCTCCTCGACAGGGGGGAATGGCTACACCTTC. Translated: CASSSSTGGNGYTF. The chain joins TRBV5-1 to TRBJ1-2, with 9 nucleotides matching TRBD1. The CDR3 sequence is 14 residues long. CDR1 is SGHRS and CDR2 is YFSETQ in the germline V gene. The V gene end was trimmed by 3 bases and the J gene end by 6 bases; junction bases not matched to a gene: 6.

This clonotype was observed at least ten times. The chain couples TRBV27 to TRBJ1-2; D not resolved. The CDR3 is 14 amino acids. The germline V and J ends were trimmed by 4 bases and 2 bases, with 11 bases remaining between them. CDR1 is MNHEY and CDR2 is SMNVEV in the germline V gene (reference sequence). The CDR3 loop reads CASSSDLANYGYTF. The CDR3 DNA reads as TGTGCCAGCAGTTCAGATCTAGCCAACTATGGCTACACCTTC.

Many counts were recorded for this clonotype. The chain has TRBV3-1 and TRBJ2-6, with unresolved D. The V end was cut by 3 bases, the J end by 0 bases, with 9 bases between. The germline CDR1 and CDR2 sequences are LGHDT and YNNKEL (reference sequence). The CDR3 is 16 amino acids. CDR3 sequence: CASSHKWISGANVLTF. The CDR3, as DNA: TGTGCCAGCAGCCACAAGTGGATCTCTGGGGCCAACGTCCTGACTTTC.

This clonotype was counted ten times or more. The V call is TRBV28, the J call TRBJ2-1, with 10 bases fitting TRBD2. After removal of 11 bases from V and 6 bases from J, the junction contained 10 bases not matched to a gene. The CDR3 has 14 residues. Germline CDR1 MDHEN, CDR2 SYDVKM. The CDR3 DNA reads TGTGCCGCAGAGAGACTAGCGGGTTCCAATGAGCAGTTCTTC. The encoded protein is CAAERLAGSNEQFF.

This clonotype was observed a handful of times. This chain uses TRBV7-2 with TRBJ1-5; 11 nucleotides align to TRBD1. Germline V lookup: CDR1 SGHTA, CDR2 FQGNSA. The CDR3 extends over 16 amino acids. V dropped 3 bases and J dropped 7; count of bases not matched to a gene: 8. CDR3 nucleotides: TGTGCCAGCAGCTTCGTTGGACAGGGGGCTAAACAGCCCCAGCATTTT. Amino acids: CASSFVGQGAKQPQHF.

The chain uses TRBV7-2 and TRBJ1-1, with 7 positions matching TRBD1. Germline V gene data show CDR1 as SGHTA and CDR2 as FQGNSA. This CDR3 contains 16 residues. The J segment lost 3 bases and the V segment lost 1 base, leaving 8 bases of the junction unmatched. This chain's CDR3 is CASSLVGGGSDTEAFF. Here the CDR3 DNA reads TGTGCCAGCAGCTTAGTAGGAGGGGGCTCGGACACTGAAGCTTTCTTT.

CDR3 nucleotide sequence: TGTGCCAGCAGCTCCGAGGGGGCAGGAGGGGAGCTGTTTTTT. This gives the protein CASSSEGAGGELFF. The chain carries TRBV7-3 and TRBJ2-2; 7 positions match TRBD1. Germline V gene lookup returns CDR1 SGHTA and CDR2 FQGTGA. J was trimmed by 8 bases and V by 4 bases; bases with no gene match: 7. The CDR3 runs to 14 residues.

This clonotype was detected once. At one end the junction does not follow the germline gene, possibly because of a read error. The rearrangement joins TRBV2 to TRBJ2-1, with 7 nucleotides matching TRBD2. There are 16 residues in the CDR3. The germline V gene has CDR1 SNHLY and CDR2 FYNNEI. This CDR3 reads CASMNPGTISYNGQFF. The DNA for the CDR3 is TGTGCCAGCATGAACCCCGGGACTATCTCCTACAATGGGCAGTTCTTC.

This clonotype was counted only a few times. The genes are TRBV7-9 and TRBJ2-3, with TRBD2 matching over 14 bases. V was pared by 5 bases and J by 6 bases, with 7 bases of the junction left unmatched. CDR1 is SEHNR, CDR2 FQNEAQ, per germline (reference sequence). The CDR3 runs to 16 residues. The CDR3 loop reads CASSQGTSGGVDTQYF. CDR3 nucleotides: TGTGCCAGCAGCCAGGGGACTAGCGGGGGCGTGGATACGCAGTATTTT. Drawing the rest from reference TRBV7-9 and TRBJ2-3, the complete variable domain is DTGVSQNPRHKITKRGQNVTFRCDPISEHNRLYWYRQTLGQGPEFLTYFQNEAQLEKSRLLSDRFSAERPKGSFSTLEIQRTEQGDSAMYLCASSQGTSGGVDTQYFGPGTRLTVL.

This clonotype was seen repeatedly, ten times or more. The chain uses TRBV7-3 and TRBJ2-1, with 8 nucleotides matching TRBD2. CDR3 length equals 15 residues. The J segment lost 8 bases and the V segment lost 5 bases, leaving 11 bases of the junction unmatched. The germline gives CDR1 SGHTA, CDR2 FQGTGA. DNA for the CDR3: TGTGCCAGCAGCCCCCTCGGGGGGGCCATCGATGAGCAGTTCTTC. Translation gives CASSPLGGAIDEQFF.

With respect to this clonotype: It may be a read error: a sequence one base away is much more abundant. The CDR3 DNA reads TGCAGCGGTGGGGGCAGCTACTACGAGCAGTACTTC. This sequence encodes CSGGGSYYEQYF. J is TRBJ2-7 and V is TRBV29-1; D is possibly TRBD1 (6 bases). Per germline, CDR1 SQVTM and CDR2 ANQGSEA. The CDR3 sequence is 12 residues long. Trimming cost V 7 bases and J 3 bases, with 13 bases left between them.